These T cell receptor beta chains were read from a single sample in a study of blood T cell repertoires in COVID-19. Assay used: immunoSEQ multiplex PCR; TCRdb lists only in-frame clones, some missing. Of approximately 52,000 clones in the sample, about 91% were seen once. The sequencing sample was made of peripheral blood. The source of these receptors is a man between 50 and 59 years old with acute or convalescent COVID-19. The CDR3 runs from the conserved cysteine through the conserved F or W. The D gene is left open where the match is weak. Clone size, where shown, is once, few, many, or a class for clones that have expanded.

J,D,V,size,DNA,CDR3
TRBJ1-6,NA,TRBV15,NA,TGTGCCACCAGCAGAGAGTTACGCAGTAATTCACCCCTCCACTTT,CATSRELRSNSPLHF
TRBJ1-1,NA,TRBV28,NA,TGTGCCAGCAGCCCCGGTGGGGCGAACACTGAAGCTTTCTTT,CASSPGGANTEAFF
TRBJ2-7,NA,TRBV18,NA,TGTGCCAGCTCACCACCAACAGGGTTCTACGAGCAGTACTTC,CASSPPTGFYEQYF
TRBJ2-1,TRBD1,TRBV18,once,TGTGCCAGCTCACCTACCGGGACAGGGGTCTACAATGAGCAGTTCTTC,CASSPTGTGVYNEQFF
TRBJ2-2,TRBD2,TRBV6-1,NA,TGTGCCAGCAGTGAAGCAGTCGGCGGGGGGAACACCGGGGAGCTGTTTTTT,CASSEAVGGGNTGELFF
TRBJ2-1,NA,TRBV24-1,NA,TGTGCCACCAGTGACAGTGGACTCTCCTACAATGAGCAGTTCTTC,CATSDSGLSYNEQFF
TRBJ2-3,TRBD2,TRBV7-7,NA,TGTGCCAGCAGCTTAACGGGGGGGCTGGATACGCAGTATTTT,CASSLTGGLDTQYF
TRBJ2-7,TRBD1,TRBV7-9,NA,TGTGCCAGCAGCTACGGGACAGGGCGGTACGAGCAGTACTTC,CASSYGTGRYEQYF
TRBJ2-7,TRBD2,TRBV19,NA,TGTGCCAGTAGTATAGATCTCATAGCGGGGGGCTACGAGCAGTACTTC,CASSIDLIAGGYEQYF
TRBJ2-7,NA,TRBV10-3,NA,TGTGCCATCAGTGGTCAAGGAGATGGTCCCGAGCAGTACTTC,CAISGQGDGPEQYF
TRBJ1-2,TRBD1,TRBV19,NA,TGTGCCAGTACCACAGGGGACTATGGCTACACCTTC,CASTTGDYGYTF
TRBJ1-3,TRBD1,TRBV6-5,NA,TGTGCCAGCAGCAAGGGACAGGGTGGAGGAAACACCATATATTTT,CASSKGQGGGNTIYF
TRBJ2-1,NA,TRBV14,NA,TGTGCCAGCACCAACTACGAGGGCTCCTACAATGAGCAGTTCTTC,CASTNYEGSYNEQFF
TRBJ1-4,NA,TRBV3-1/TRBV3-2,NA,TGTGCCAGCAGCCAAGTTGGGGGGGAAGTTTGGGGTGAAAAACTGTTTTTT,CASSQVGGEVWGEKLFF
TRBJ1-1,NA,TRBV12-3/TRBV12-4,NA,TGTGCCAGCCGATGGGGGGAGGAGGCTGAAGCTTTCTTT,CASRWGEEAEAFF
TRBJ2-7,TRBD1,TRBV19,NA,TGTGCCAGTAGCGACAGGGTTGGAGAGCAGTACTTC,CASSDRVGEQYF
TRBJ2-7,TRBD1,TRBV5-1,NA,TGCGCCAGCAGCTTGGGCGGGACAGGGGGCTTCTACGAGCAGTACTTC,CASSLGGTGGFYEQYF
TRBJ1-2,TRBD1,TRBV29-1,NA,TGCAGCGTCGCCCAGGGGGCTCGAGGCTACACCTTC,CSVAQGARGYTF
TRBJ2-7,NA,TRBV3-1/TRBV3-2,once,TGTGCCAGCAGCCAAGACAGGTATAACGAGCAGTACTTC,CASSQDRYNEQYF
TRBJ1-3,NA,TRBV7-2,NA,TGTGCCAGCAGCTTAGACAGGGCCACCCGAGGCACCATATATTTT,CASSLDRATRGTIYF
TRBJ1-2,TRBD1,TRBV2,NA,TGTGCCAGCAGTGAAATTACAGGGGTTGGCTACACCTTC,CASSEITGVGYTF
TRBJ2-7,NA,TRBV4-2,NA,TGTGCCAGCAGCCAAGAAGGCCCAAAGCAGGGATCATACGAGCAGTACTTC,CASSQEGPKQGSYEQYF
TRBJ2-7,TRBD1,TRBV29-1,NA,TGCAGCGTCTTACAGGGGGAGGTTGAGCAGTACTTC,CSVLQGEVEQYF
TRBJ2-2,NA,TRBV30,few,TGTGCCTGGGCGGTAGACGCGAACACCGGGGAGCTGTTTTTT,CAWAVDANTGELFF
TRBJ1-2,TRBD1,TRBV15,NA,TGTGCCACCAGCACGTACCCGATTACAGGGGCGAGCAACTATGGCTACACCTTC,CATSTYPITGASNYGYTF
TRBJ2-5,TRBD2,TRBV30,NA,TGTGCCTGGAGCGGTAGCGGGGGGGCCGTAGAGACCCAGTACTTC,CAWSGSGGAVETQYF
TRBJ2-3,TRBD2,TRBV18,NA,TGTGCCAGCTCATCCGGACTAGTTAGCACAGATACGCAGTATTTT,CASSSGLVSTDTQYF
TRBJ1-1,TRBD1,TRBV19,NA,TGTGCCAGTAGTATACAGGGGGCCTTGAACACTGAAGCTTTCTTT,CASSIQGALNTEAFF
TRBJ2-2,TRBD2,TRBV6-6,once,TGTGCCAGCAGTCCACCCTCCGGGACTAGCGGGGGGGCTAGGCTGTTTTTT,CASSPPSGTSGGARLFF
TRBJ1-3,NA,TRBV6-6,NA,TGTGCCAGCAGCCCCACCTCGACAGGCGGTAACACCATATATTTT,CASSPTSTGGNTIYF
TRBJ1-5,TRBD1,TRBV3-1/TRBV3-2,NA,TGTGCCAGCAGCCCCACCGGGACAGGGCTCAATCAGCCCCAGCATTTT,CASSPTGTGLNQPQHF
TRBJ1-3,NA,TRBV7-2,NA,TGTGCCAGCAGCGCCCGACAGGACCGCTCTGGAAACACCATATATTTT,CASSARQDRSGNTIYF
TRBJ1-3,NA,TRBV5-6,once,TGTGCCAGCAGCTTGCGGACTTGGGGGGATCGTGGAAACACCATATATTTT,CASSLRTWGDRGNTIYF
TRBJ1-2,TRBD1,TRBV7-2,once,TGTGCCAGCAGCCTACAGGGGGCGCTTAGCTATGGCTACACCTTC,CASSLQGALSYGYTF
TRBJ1-3,NA,TRBV6-5,NA,TGTGCCAGCATCCAGGGGACGGCCATATATTTT,CASIQGTAIYF
TRBJ1-2,TRBD1,TRBV6-5,NA,TGTGCCAGCAGTTTCCACAGGGGCAACTATGGCTACACCTTC,CASSFHRGNYGYTF
TRBJ1-1,TRBD1,TRBV19,NA,TGTGCCAGTAGTGTGACAGGGGCCCCTGAAGCTTTCTTT,CASSVTGAPEAFF
TRBJ2-7,TRBD2,TRBV5-1,NA,TGCGCCAGCAGCTCGAAGACTAGCGGATATTCCTACGAGCAGTACTTC,CASSSKTSGYSYEQYF
TRBJ1-1,NA,TRBV28,NA,TGTGCCAGCAGCCTAGTCAGGAACACTGAAGCTTTCTTT,CASSLVRNTEAFF
TRBJ1-1,NA,TRBV5-5,NA,TGTGCCAGCAGCTTTTCAGGGGCTGAAGCTTTCTTT,CASSFSGAEAFF
TRBJ2-3,NA,TRBV12-3/TRBV12-4,NA,TGTGCCAGCAGCGGACTTACGTATACGCAGTATTTT,CASSGLTYTQYF
TRBJ2-1,NA,TRBV18,NA,TGTGCCAGCTCACCAACACAAAACAATGAGCAGTTCTTC,CASSPTQNNEQFF
TRBJ1-3,NA,TRBV2,NA,TGTGCCAGCAGCGGGATGGTGAGCTCTGGAAACACCATATATTTT,CASSGMVSSGNTIYF
TRBJ2-5,TRBD2,TRBV7-2,NA,TGTGCCAGCAGCTTAGATGCGGGGGGGCAAGAGACCCAGTACTTC,CASSLDAGGQETQYF
TRBJ1-2,TRBD1,TRBV7-2,NA,TGTGCCAGCAGCACCTACAGGGGGTTAGATGGCTACACCTTC,CASSTYRGLDGYTF
TRBJ1-6,NA,TRBV18,NA,TGTGCCAGCTCACGAGGAGGAGGGGAGAATTCACCCCTCCACTTT,CASSRGGGENSPLHF
TRBJ2-6,NA,TRBV18,few,TGTGCCAGCTCAGATGGGAGCCCAATCTCTGGGGCCAACGTCCTGACTTTC,CASSDGSPISGANVLTF
TRBJ2-5,NA,TRBV6-5,once,TGTGCCAGCAGTTACTCGAAGCCTGAGACCCAGTACTTC,CASSYSKPETQYF
TRBJ2-1,NA,TRBV6-4,NA,TGTGCCAGCAGTGAGAAGGGGGACCACAATGAGCAGTTCTTC,CASSEKGDHNEQFF
TRBJ1-1,NA,TRBV6-1,NA,TGTGCCAGCAGTGAACGGGGGAGGGCCGCTGAAGCTTTCTTT,CASSERGRAAEAFF
TRBJ1-2,TRBD1,TRBV29-1,once,TGCAGCGTTCGACAGGGGGATGGCTACACCTTC,CSVRQGDGYTF
TRBJ2-1,NA,TRBV7-3,NA,TGTGCCAGCAGCTTCCGGGCCGGGGGCAATGAGCAGTTCTTC,CASSFRAGGNEQFF
TRBJ2-3,TRBD2,TRBV24-1,NA,TGTGCCACCAGTGATATCGGACTAGCGGGGGGGTACACAGATACGCAGTATTTT,CATSDIGLAGGYTDTQYF
TRBJ1-3,NA,TRBV4-2,NA,TGTGCCAGCAGCCAAGGGTCGAAGAGCTCTGGAAACACCATATATTTT,CASSQGSKSSGNTIYF
TRBJ2-1,NA,TRBV3-1/TRBV3-2,NA,TGTGCCAGCAGCCCCTGGAGGGGGCGATTTACTGAGCAGTTCTTC,CASSPWRGRFTEQFF